The 20 T cell receptor beta chains in this list originate from one sample, sequenced in a study of cytomegalovirus exposure and HLA in healthy donors. The PCR employed 60 Vbeta primers together with 13 Jbeta primers. Sequenced by immunoSEQ multiplex PCR; TCRdb stores in-frame clones only, minus some. The top ten hold roughly 1.4% of the sample, which has some 160,000 clones, approximately 83% seen once. The sequenced sample consisted of PBMCs. These receptors originate from a woman between 18 and 30 years old in good health and CMV-seronegative.

The chain carries TRBV6-5 and TRBJ2-3, with 13 bases aligning to TRBD2. CDR1 is MNHEY, CDR2 SVGAGI, per germline. The CDR3 totals 15 residues. Trimming at V came to 6 bases and at J to 3 bases, leaving 3 bases not matched to a gene. The CDR3 here is CASRKTSGGTDTQYF. CDR3 sequence (DNA): TGTGCCAGCAGAAAGACTAGCGGGGGGACAGATACGCAGTATTTT.

This clone was seen just once. The chain carries TRBV7-2 and TRBJ1-1, with D perhaps matching TRBD1 (5 bases). CDR3 length: 13 amino acids. Trimming took off 1 base at V and 6 bases at J, with 9 bases between the two ends. Germline CDR1 is SGHTA and CDR2 is FQGNSA. The CDR3, as DNA: TGTGCCAGCAGCTTAGTAGGGGTAGCTGAAGCTTTCTTT. Residues: CASSLVGVAEAFF.

V usage is TRBV6-5 and J usage is TRBJ1-1; D is unclear. Trimming took 1 base from V and 1 from J, leaving 10 bases between them. The CDR3 covers 15 residues. Germline V gene lookup returns CDR1 MNHEY and CDR2 SVGAGI. For the CDR3, the DNA is TGTGCCAGCAGTTACTTCGGGTTGGGGAACACTGAAGCTTTCTTT. Its protein product is CASSYFGLGNTEAFF.

There are a few counts of this clone. The chain employs TRBV6-5 and TRBJ2-2; 10 nucleotides agree with TRBD1. The V segment lost 5 bases and the J segment 7 bases; nucleotides outside the gene matches: 7. The CDR3 has 15 residues. Germline V gene lookup returns CDR1 MNHEY and CDR2 SVGAGI. For the CDR3, the DNA is TGTGCCAGCAGTCCTACGACAGGGGGCGGCGGGGAGCTGTTTTTT. It specifies CASSPTTGGGGELFF.

V usage is TRBV7-2 and J usage is TRBJ2-7, with D possibly matching TRBD2 (6 bases). CDR1 and CDR2 (germline): SGHTA, FQGNSA. Trimming stripped 1 base from V and 3 bases from J, with 13 bases between. The CDR3 is 15 amino acids. The CDR3 protein is CASSLGGTLSYEQYF. CDR3 bases: TGTGCCAGCAGCTTAGGCGGGACTCTCAGCTACGAGCAGTACTTC.

V and J are TRBV4-1 and TRBJ2-7; TRBD2 is a possible D gene (5 bases). This CDR3 region has 14 residues. Germline V gives CDR1 MGHRA, CDR2 YSYEKL. V lost 4 bases, J lost 6 bases, and 16 bases lay in between. The CDR3 region is CASSLKGPGSEQYF. The CDR3 DNA is TGCGCCAGCAGCCTCAAGGGCCCGGGGTCCGAGCAGTACTTC.

The gene calls are TRBV6-6 and TRBJ1-2; D call uncertain. V lost 0 bases and J 8 bases, leaving 13 bases between the germline ends. The CDR3 has 14 amino acids. Germline values: CDR1 MNHNY, CDR2 SVGAGI (reference sequence). The DNA for the CDR3 is TGTGCCAGCAGTTACTCGAGTCCCGCGGGGGGCTACACCTTC. Its protein is CASSYSSPAGGYTF.

This chain links TRBV28 with TRBJ1-2; 9 nucleotides agree with TRBD1. CDR1 and CDR2 from the germline V gene are MDHEN and SYDVKM. J gave up 2 bases and V 6 bases, and 16 bases lay outside the gene matches. The CDR3 has 18 amino acids. Here the CDR3 reads CASSPTGTGTFWNYGYTF. DNA for the CDR3: TGTGCCAGCAGCCCAACCGGGACAGGGACGTTTTGGAACTATGGCTACACCTTC.

The J gene is TRBJ1-5, the V gene TRBV7-6; D remains ambiguous. The CDR3 is made up of 14 amino acids. The V end lost 1 base, the J end lost 2 bases, and 6 bases lay between the germline ends. The germline CDR1 and CDR2 sequences are SGHVS and FNYEAQ. CDR3 in amino acids: CASSLESGNQPQHF. In DNA form, the CDR3 reads TGTGCCAGCAGCTTAGAGTCAGGCAATCAGCCCCAGCATTTT.

The chain joins TRBV29-1 to TRBJ2-7; 7 bases are a match to TRBD1. This CDR3 is built from 15 residues. In germline, CDR1 is SQVTM, CDR2 ANQGSEA. The J segment lost 3 bases and the V segment lost 5 bases, leaving 13 bases of the junction unmatched. The CDR3 DNA follows: TGCAGCGTTCTCTTCGAGGAGACAGGGCACTACGAGCAGTACTTC. Its protein is CSVLFEETGHYEQYF.

This clone was seen only once. The rearrangement uses TRBV11-2 and TRBJ1-4, with D maybe TRBD1 (5 bases). Germline V gene data show CDR1 as SGHAT and CDR2 as FQNNGV. V was cut by 4 bases and J by 8 bases, with 14 bases left in between. The CDR3 totals 14 residues. The CDR3 spells CASSSQGLGEKLFF. Here the CDR3 DNA reads TGTGCCAGCAGCTCTCAGGGTTTAGGGGAAAAACTGTTTTTT. Together with reference TRBV11-2 and TRBJ1-4, the CDR3 gives the full variable domain: EAGVAQSPRYKIIEKRQSVAFWCNPISGHATLYWYQQILGQGPKLLIQFQNNGVVDDSQLPKDRFSAERLKGVDSTLKIQPAKLEDSAVYLCASSSQGLGEKLFFGSGTQLSVL.

This chain uses TRBV7-2 with TRBJ1-5; unclear D gene. The CDR3 runs 15 residues. V was trimmed by 5 bases and J by 4 bases, leaving 15 bases between them. The germline CDR1 and CDR2 sequences are SGHTA and FQGNSA. The CDR3 bases are TGTGCCAGCAGCGGGGAGGGTAGCCGAAATCAGCCCCAGCATTTT. Protein product: CASSGEGSRNQPQHF.

V usage is TRBV5-1 and J usage is TRBJ2-7, with D possibly TRBD1 on 5 matching bases. Germline V CDR1 and CDR2: SGHRS, YFSETQ. V lost 1 base to trimming and J lost 0 bases, with 11 bases between them. The CDR3 has 15 amino acids. Written as DNA, the CDR3 is TGCGCCAGCAGCTTGAGGGGCAGTACCTCCTACGAGCAGTACTTC. Its protein product is CASSLRGSTSYEQYF. Combining the CDR3 with reference TRBV5-1 and TRBJ2-7 gives the whole variable domain KAGVTQTPRYLIKTRGQQVTLSCSPISGHRSVSWYQQTPGQGLQFLFEYFSETQRNKGNFPGRFSGRQFSNSRSEMNVSTLELGDSALYLCASSLRGSTSYEQYFGPGTRLTVT.

In DNA form, the CDR3 reads TGCGCCAGCAGTGACTACTCCTCCGTCGGGGGGACAGGGTCCCGTCGGGAGCAGTTCTTC. It encodes CASSDYSSVGGTGSRREQFF. The chain has TRBV10-1 and TRBJ2-1; 9 bases are shared with TRBD1. Unmatched junction bases numbered 25, after V lost 3 bases and J lost 10 bases. CDR3 size: 20 residues. The germline CDR1 and CDR2 sequences are WNHNN and SYGVQD (reference sequence).

The chain combines TRBV11-2 with TRBJ1-1; 7 bases are a match to TRBD1. Germline V gives CDR1 SGHAT, CDR2 FQNNGV. This CDR3 spans 15 amino acids. The V gene end was trimmed by 5 bases and the J gene end by 0 bases; junction bases not matched to a gene: 6. The CDR3 bases are TGTGCCAGCAGCAACAGGGGAGGAGTGAACACTGAAGCTTTCTTT. Translation: CASSNRGGVNTEAFF.

The J gene is TRBJ2-7, the V gene TRBV18; no definite D call. CDR1 and CDR2 (germline): KGHSH, LQKENI. This CDR3 is built from 15 residues. The germline V and J ends were trimmed by 2 bases and 0 bases, with 11 bases remaining between them. The CDR3 sequence: CASSPGAVTSYEQYF. Here the CDR3 DNA reads TGTGCCAGCTCACCAGGCGCGGTCACCTCCTACGAGCAGTACTTC.

The CDR3 coding sequence is TGTGCCAGCAGCCCACCCGGACAGTACAATGAGCAGTTCTTC. Its protein is CASSPPGQYNEQFF. V gene TRBV7-7 combines with J gene TRBJ2-1; the D gene is possibly TRBD1 (6 bases). The V gene lost 5 bases and the J gene lost 4 bases, with 12 bases spanning the gap. This CDR3 region has 14 residues. Per the germline V gene, CDR1 is SSHAT and CDR2 is FNYEAQ (reference sequence). Combining the CDR3 with reference TRBV7-7 and TRBJ2-1 gives the whole variable domain GAGVSQSPRYKVTKRGQDVTLRCDPISSHATLYWYQQALGQGPEFLTYFNYEAQPDKSGLPSDRFSAERPEGSISTLTIQRTEQRDSAMYRCASSPPGQYNEQFFGPGTRLTVL.

The V and J genes are TRBV5-6 and TRBJ2-5, with D unresolved. CDR1 and CDR2 from the germline V gene are SGHDT and YYEEEE. The length of the CDR3 is 13 residues. The germline V and J ends were trimmed by 4 bases and 0 bases, with 7 bases remaining between them. CDR3 coding DNA: TGTGCCAGCAGCCGTACATACCAAGAGACCCAGTACTTC. It yields the protein CASSRTYQETQYF.

The V call is TRBV6-1, the J call TRBJ1-1, with a tentative D call TRBD1 (6 bases). The CDR3 is 14 residues long. From germline, CDR1 is MNHNS and CDR2 SASEGT. The V gene lost 3 bases and the J gene lost 5 bases, with 13 bases spanning the gap. CDR3 protein: CASSDRGEVTEAFF. CDR3 nucleotides: TGTGCCAGCAGTGACAGGGGCGAAGTGACTGAAGCTTTCTTT.

This clone has only a few counts. This rearrangement joins TRBV11-2 to TRBJ2-7, with TRBD1 matching 7 bases. CDR3 length: 18 residues. Per germline, CDR1 SGHAT and CDR2 FQNNGV. V trimming: 5 bases; J trimming: 2 bases; junction bases outside the gene matches: 18. CDR3 DNA sequence: TGTGCCAGCAGCCCCCTAGCCCGGCACAGGGGAGAAACCTACGAGCAGTACTTC. Encoded protein: CASSPLARHRGETYEQYF.